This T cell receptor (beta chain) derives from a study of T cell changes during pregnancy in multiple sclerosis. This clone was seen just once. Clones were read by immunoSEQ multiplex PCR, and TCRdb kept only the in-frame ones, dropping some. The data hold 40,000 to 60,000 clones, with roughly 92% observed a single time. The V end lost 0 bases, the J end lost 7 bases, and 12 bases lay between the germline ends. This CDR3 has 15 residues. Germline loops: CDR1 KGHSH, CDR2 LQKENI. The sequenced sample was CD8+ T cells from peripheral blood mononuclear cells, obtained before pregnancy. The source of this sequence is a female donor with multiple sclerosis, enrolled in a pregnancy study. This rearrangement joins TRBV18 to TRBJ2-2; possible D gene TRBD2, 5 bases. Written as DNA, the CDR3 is TGTGCCAGCTCACCACCCGGCGGGTATGGCGGGGAGCTGTTTTTT. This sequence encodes CASSPPGGYGGELFF.